This is a list of T cell receptor beta chains from one sample in a study of TIL therapy for anti-PD-1-resistant metastatic lung cancer. Clones were read by immunoSEQ multiplex PCR, and TCRdb kept only the in-frame ones, dropping some. In the table there are tens of thousands of clones, about 69% of which are singletons. Source: blood, taken at baseline. The source of these receptors is a person between 30 and 80 years old with non-small cell lung cancer. Both conserved end residues are part of each CDR3. D genes are given only for firm matches. Not every row has a clone size; where given, it reads once, few, many or a size class.

cdr3_nt: TGTGCCAGCAGCGGCAGACTAGCAGGTTCCTACGAGCAGTACTTC; cdr3_aa: CASSGRLAGSYEQYF; j_call: TRBJ2-7; d_call: TRBD2; clone_size: NA; v_call: TRBV5-6; cdr3_length: 15
cdr3_nt: TGTGCCAGCAGGGGTAGCGGTACAGATACGCAGTATTTT; cdr3_aa: CASRGSGTDTQYF; j_call: TRBJ2-3; d_call: NA; clone_size: NA; v_call: TRBV27; cdr3_length: 13
cdr3_nt: TGTGCCAGCAGTGGAAGGGTTGTAGCGGGGGCCACCGGGGAGCTGTTTTTT; cdr3_aa: CASSGRVVAGATGELFF; j_call: TRBJ2-2; d_call: TRBD2; clone_size: NA; v_call: TRBV2; cdr3_length: 17
cdr3_nt: TGTGCCAGCAGCCAAGTCGCGGGGGGTGGTGAAAAACTGTTTTTT; cdr3_aa: CASSQVAGGGEKLFF; j_call: TRBJ1-4; d_call: NA; clone_size: NA; v_call: TRBV4-2; cdr3_length: 15
cdr3_nt: TGTGCCAGCAGTGAGTACCGCAGCGAGCAGTACTTC; cdr3_aa: CASSEYRSEQYF; j_call: TRBJ2-7; d_call: NA; clone_size: few; v_call: TRBV2; cdr3_length: 12
cdr3_nt: TGTGCCTGGACGAGGGGGGGGTCACCCGGGGAGCTGTTTTTT; cdr3_aa: CAWTRGGSPGELFF; j_call: TRBJ2-2; d_call: NA; clone_size: NA; v_call: TRBV30; cdr3_length: 14
cdr3_nt: TGTGCCAGCAGCTTACGAGGGGGGCCTTACTACGAGCAGTACTTC; cdr3_aa: CASSLRGGPYYEQYF; j_call: TRBJ2-7; d_call: NA; clone_size: NA; v_call: TRBV7-6; cdr3_length: 15
cdr3_nt: TGCGCCAGCAGCTCCCAAGGGACAGGGGGCTCTGAAGCTTTCTTT; cdr3_aa: CASSSQGTGGSEAFF; j_call: TRBJ1-1; d_call: TRBD1; clone_size: NA; v_call: TRBV5-1; cdr3_length: 15
cdr3_nt: TGTGCCAGCAGCCGGGACAGAGCTAACTATGGCTACACCTTC; cdr3_aa: CASSRDRANYGYTF; j_call: TRBJ1-2; d_call: TRBD1; clone_size: NA; v_call: TRBV7-9; cdr3_length: 14
cdr3_nt: TGCGCCAGCAGCCAAGAATCCACAGGGTGGAATAATTCACCCCTCCACTTT; cdr3_aa: CASSQESTGWNNSPLHF; j_call: TRBJ1-6; d_call: NA; clone_size: NA; v_call: TRBV4-1; cdr3_length: 17
cdr3_nt: TGTGCCAGCAGTTCCCAACTGAACACTGAAGCTTTCTTT; cdr3_aa: CASSSQLNTEAFF; j_call: TRBJ1-1; d_call: NA; clone_size: few; v_call: TRBV6-5; cdr3_length: 13
cdr3_nt: TGTGCCAGCCGGGACAGGGGGTCCGCGAACACCGGGGAGCTGTTTTTT; cdr3_aa: CASRDRGSANTGELFF; j_call: TRBJ2-2; d_call: TRBD1; clone_size: NA; v_call: TRBV6-6; cdr3_length: 16
cdr3_nt: TGCGCCAGCAGCCTTCGGACAGGGGGCGCCTACAATGAGCAGTTCTTC; cdr3_aa: CASSLRTGGAYNEQFF; j_call: TRBJ2-1; d_call: TRBD1; clone_size: NA; v_call: TRBV5-1; cdr3_length: 16
cdr3_nt: TGCAGCGTTAGTCTCCCAAACAGGGTGAACACTGAAGCTTTCTTT; cdr3_aa: CSVSLPNRVNTEAFF; j_call: TRBJ1-1; d_call: NA; clone_size: NA; v_call: TRBV29-1; cdr3_length: 15
cdr3_nt: TGTGCCAGCAGGGGGACGGGGGTCTACGAGCAGTACTTC; cdr3_aa: CASRGTGVYEQYF; j_call: TRBJ2-7; d_call: NA; clone_size: few; v_call: TRBV2; cdr3_length: 13
cdr3_nt: TGTGCCAGCAGTTACTCTTCAGGGGCAGGGGAGCAGTACTTC; cdr3_aa: CASSYSSGAGEQYF; j_call: TRBJ2-7; d_call: NA; clone_size: NA; v_call: TRBV6-6; cdr3_length: 14
cdr3_nt: TGTGCTAGTGGTCCGGAACAGGTCCGGCAAGAGACCCAGTACTTC; cdr3_aa: CASGPEQVRQETQYF; j_call: TRBJ2-5; d_call: NA; clone_size: NA; v_call: TRBV12-5; cdr3_length: 15
cdr3_nt: TGTGCCAGCAGCTTGAAACTAGCGGACTACAATGAGCAGTTCTTC; cdr3_aa: CASSLKLADYNEQFF; j_call: TRBJ2-1; d_call: TRBD2; clone_size: NA; v_call: TRBV5-4; cdr3_length: 15
cdr3_nt: TGTGCCAGCAAATGGGGCACGAGCGATTCACCCCTCCACTTT; cdr3_aa: CASKWGTSDSPLHF; j_call: TRBJ1-6; d_call: NA; clone_size: NA; v_call: TRBV6-5; cdr3_length: 14
cdr3_nt: TGTGCCAGCAGTGATGTCCGTCAATGGGAGCAGTTCTTC; cdr3_aa: CASSDVRQWEQFF; j_call: TRBJ2-1; d_call: NA; clone_size: NA; v_call: TRBV2; cdr3_length: 13
cdr3_nt: TGTGCCAGCAGCCCCCGACAGGTTGAAAAACTGTTTTTT; cdr3_aa: CASSPRQVEKLFF; j_call: TRBJ1-4; d_call: NA; clone_size: NA; v_call: TRBV7-9; cdr3_length: 13
cdr3_nt: TGCGCCAGCTCCCTACAGGGCGATTTAGGGGGCGAGCAGTACTTC; cdr3_aa: CASSLQGDLGGEQYF; j_call: TRBJ2-7; d_call: NA; clone_size: NA; v_call: TRBV5-1; cdr3_length: 15
cdr3_nt: TGTGCCAGCAGCCCATGGACAGGGGATAGCACTGAAGCTTTCTTT; cdr3_aa: CASSPWTGDSTEAFF; j_call: TRBJ1-1; d_call: TRBD1; clone_size: NA; v_call: TRBV5-6; cdr3_length: 15
cdr3_nt: TGTGCCAGCAGCTTAGGGATCAGGATGGGGACTGAAGCTTTCTTT; cdr3_aa: CASSLGIRMGTEAFF; j_call: TRBJ1-1; d_call: NA; clone_size: NA; v_call: TRBV7-6; cdr3_length: 15
cdr3_nt: TGTGCCAGCTCACTGGGACAGGCCACTGAAGCTTTCTTT; cdr3_aa: CASSLGQATEAFF; j_call: TRBJ1-1; d_call: TRBD1; clone_size: NA; v_call: TRBV18; cdr3_length: 13
cdr3_nt: TGTGCCAGCAGTGTTCGGGGGGGAGATTTGAATGAGCAGTTCTTC; cdr3_aa: CASSVRGGDLNEQFF; j_call: TRBJ2-1; d_call: TRBD2; clone_size: NA; v_call: TRBV6-5; cdr3_length: 15
cdr3_nt: TGTGCCAGCAGCTTGGGAGAGTTCGGGCTCGAGCAGTACTTC; cdr3_aa: CASSLGEFGLEQYF; j_call: TRBJ2-7; d_call: NA; clone_size: NA; v_call: TRBV11-2; cdr3_length: 14
cdr3_nt: TGTGCCAGCAGCGCCGGACAGGGCAGCTACGAGCAGTACTTC; cdr3_aa: CASSAGQGSYEQYF; j_call: TRBJ2-7; d_call: TRBD1; clone_size: NA; v_call: TRBV11-3; cdr3_length: 14
cdr3_nt: TGTGCCAGTAGGGGCTTGCCACAGGGTTGGGGTGGCAATCAGCCCCAGCATTTT; cdr3_aa: CASRGLPQGWGGNQPQHF; j_call: TRBJ1-5; d_call: NA; clone_size: few; v_call: TRBV19; cdr3_length: 18
cdr3_nt: TGTGCCAGTGCCATCGGGCAGCCCACCGGGGAGCTGTTTTTT; cdr3_aa: CASAIGQPTGELFF; j_call: TRBJ2-2; d_call: NA; clone_size: few; v_call: TRBV19; cdr3_length: 14
cdr3_nt: TGTGCCAGCAGTGGGGGGGGCAGATATGGCTACACCTTC; cdr3_aa: CASSGGGRYGYTF; j_call: TRBJ1-2; d_call: NA; clone_size: NA; v_call: TRBV6-5; cdr3_length: 13
cdr3_nt: TGTGCCAGTAGTACCACAGGGAGCAATCAGCCCCAGCATTTT; cdr3_aa: CASSTTGSNQPQHF; j_call: TRBJ1-5; d_call: NA; clone_size: NA; v_call: TRBV19; cdr3_length: 14
cdr3_nt: TGCGCCAGCAGCTTGGATCCGGCGAACCTCCCCCAGGGCTACACCTTC; cdr3_aa: CASSLDPANLPQGYTF; j_call: TRBJ1-2; d_call: NA; clone_size: NA; v_call: TRBV5-1; cdr3_length: 16
cdr3_nt: TGTGCCAGTAGTATCAGGGGAGCCGATCAGCCCCAGCATTTT; cdr3_aa: CASSIRGADQPQHF; j_call: TRBJ1-5; d_call: NA; clone_size: NA; v_call: TRBV19; cdr3_length: 14
cdr3_nt: TGTGCCAGCAGCTTAGATGATAGCGGCACAGATACGCAGTATTTT; cdr3_aa: CASSLDDSGTDTQYF; j_call: TRBJ2-3; d_call: NA; clone_size: NA; v_call: TRBV7-9; cdr3_length: 15
cdr3_nt: TGTGCCAGCAGCGGAAGGGTGGTCAGTGAAAAACTGTTTTTT; cdr3_aa: CASSGRVVSEKLFF; j_call: TRBJ1-4; d_call: NA; clone_size: NA; v_call: TRBV7-9; cdr3_length: 14
cdr3_nt: TGTGCCAGCAGCTTAGTTGTGGGACCCAAAAACATTCAGTACTTC; cdr3_aa: CASSLVVGPKNIQYF; j_call: TRBJ2-4; d_call: NA; clone_size: NA; v_call: TRBV11-3; cdr3_length: 15
cdr3_nt: TGTGCCACCAGCAGAGTCAGGGGAGGGGAAAAACTGTTTTTT; cdr3_aa: CATSRVRGGEKLFF; j_call: TRBJ1-4; d_call: NA; clone_size: NA; v_call: TRBV15; cdr3_length: 14
cdr3_nt: TGTGCCAGCAGCTCTGAGGGGTACGGCAATCAGCCCCAGCATTTT; cdr3_aa: CASSSEGYGNQPQHF; j_call: TRBJ1-5; d_call: NA; clone_size: few; v_call: TRBV11-2; cdr3_length: 15
cdr3_nt: TGTGCCAGCAGCTCAGCGGGGGGGTTCTCCTACGAGCAGTACTTC; cdr3_aa: CASSSAGGFSYEQYF; j_call: TRBJ2-7; d_call: TRBD2; clone_size: NA; v_call: TRBV11-2; cdr3_length: 15